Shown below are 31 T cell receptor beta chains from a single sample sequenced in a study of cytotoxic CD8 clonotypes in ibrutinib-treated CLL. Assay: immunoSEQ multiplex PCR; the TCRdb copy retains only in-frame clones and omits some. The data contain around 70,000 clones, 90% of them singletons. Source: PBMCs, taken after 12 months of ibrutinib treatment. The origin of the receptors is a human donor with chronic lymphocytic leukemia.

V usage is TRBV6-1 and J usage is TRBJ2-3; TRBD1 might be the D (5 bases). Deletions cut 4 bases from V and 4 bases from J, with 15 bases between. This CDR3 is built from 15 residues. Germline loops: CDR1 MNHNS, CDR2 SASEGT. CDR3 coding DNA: TGTGCCAGCAGTGCGCCAATGGGCAGGGCAGATACGCAGTATTTT. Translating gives CASSAPMGRADTQYF.

The CDR3 sequence: CASKRGDKGFNQPQHF. DNA for the CDR3: TGTGCCAGCAAGAGGGGGGACAAGGGATTCAATCAGCCCCAGCATTTT. The J gene is TRBJ1-5, the V gene TRBV2; possibly TRBD1 for D (6 bases). Trimming removed 7 bases at V and 3 bases at J, with 19 bases between. The V gene's germline CDR1 is SNHLY and CDR2 FYNNEI. This CDR3 comprises 16 residues.

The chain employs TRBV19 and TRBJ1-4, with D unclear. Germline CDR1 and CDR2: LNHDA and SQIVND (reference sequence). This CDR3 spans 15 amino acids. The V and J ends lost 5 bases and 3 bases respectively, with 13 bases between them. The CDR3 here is CASSSDPGANEKLFF. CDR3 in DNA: TGTGCCAGTAGTTCGGACCCCGGGGCTAATGAAAAACTGTTTTTT.

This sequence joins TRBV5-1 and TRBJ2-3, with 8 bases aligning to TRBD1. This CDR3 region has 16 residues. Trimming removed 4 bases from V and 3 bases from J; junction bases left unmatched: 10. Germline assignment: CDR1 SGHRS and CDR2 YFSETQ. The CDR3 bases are TGCGCCAGCAGCCTTCCTACAGGGGGTATAACAGATACGCAGTATTTT. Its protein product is CASSLPTGGITDTQYF.

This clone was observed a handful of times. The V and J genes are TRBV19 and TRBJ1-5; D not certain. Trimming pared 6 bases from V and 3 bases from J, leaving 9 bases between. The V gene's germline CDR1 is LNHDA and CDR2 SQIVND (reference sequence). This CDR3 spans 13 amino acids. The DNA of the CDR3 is TGTGCCAGTAGGTGGGGTGTCAATCAGCCCCAGCATTTT. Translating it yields CASRWGVNQPQHF.

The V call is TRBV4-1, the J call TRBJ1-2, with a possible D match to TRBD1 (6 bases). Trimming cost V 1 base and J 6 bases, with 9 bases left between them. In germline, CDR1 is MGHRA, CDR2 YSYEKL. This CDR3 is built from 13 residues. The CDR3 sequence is CASSQAAGDGYTF. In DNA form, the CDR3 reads TGCGCCAGCAGCCAAGCGGCAGGGGATGGCTACACCTTC.

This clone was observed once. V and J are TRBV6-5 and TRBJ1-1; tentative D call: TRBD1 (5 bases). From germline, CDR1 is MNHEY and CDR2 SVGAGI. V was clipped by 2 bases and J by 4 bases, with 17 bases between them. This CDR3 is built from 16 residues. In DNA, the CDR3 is TGTGCCAGCAGTTACGCGAATGGACAACCTGGCACTGAAGCTTTCTTT. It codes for CASSYANGQPGTEAFF.

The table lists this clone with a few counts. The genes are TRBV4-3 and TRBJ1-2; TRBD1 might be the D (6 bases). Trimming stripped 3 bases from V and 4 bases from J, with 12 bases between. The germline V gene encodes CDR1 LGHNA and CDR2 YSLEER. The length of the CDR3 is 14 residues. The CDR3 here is CASSQIGQFYGYTF. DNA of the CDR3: TGCGCCAGCAGCCAGATCGGACAGTTCTATGGCTACACCTTC.

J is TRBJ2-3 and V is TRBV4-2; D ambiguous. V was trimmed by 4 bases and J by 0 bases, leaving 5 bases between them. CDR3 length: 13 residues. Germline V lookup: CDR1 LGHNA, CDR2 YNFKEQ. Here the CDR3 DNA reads TGTGCCAGCAGCCCGGCTAGCACAGATACGCAGTATTTT. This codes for CASSPASTDTQYF.

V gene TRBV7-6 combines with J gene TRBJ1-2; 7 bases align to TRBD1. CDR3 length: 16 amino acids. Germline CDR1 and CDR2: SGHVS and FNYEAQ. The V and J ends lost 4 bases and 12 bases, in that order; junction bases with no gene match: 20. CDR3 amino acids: CASSSYGGLGQVIDTF. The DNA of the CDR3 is TGTGCCAGCAGCTCTTACGGCGGACTAGGACAGGTTATCGACACCTTC.

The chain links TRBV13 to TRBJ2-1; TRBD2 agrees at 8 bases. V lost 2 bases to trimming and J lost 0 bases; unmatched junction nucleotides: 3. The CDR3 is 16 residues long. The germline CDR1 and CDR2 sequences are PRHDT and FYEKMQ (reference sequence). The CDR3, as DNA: TGTGCCAGCAGCTTATACCGGGAGGGCTCCTACAATGAGCAGTTCTTC. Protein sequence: CASSLYREGSYNEQFF.

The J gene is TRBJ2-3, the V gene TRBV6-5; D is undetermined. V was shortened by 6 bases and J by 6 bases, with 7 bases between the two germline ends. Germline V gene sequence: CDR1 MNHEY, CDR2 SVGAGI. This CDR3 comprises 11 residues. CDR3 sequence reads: CASRLFDTQYF. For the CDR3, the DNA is TGTGCCAGCAGATTGTTTGATACGCAGTATTTT.

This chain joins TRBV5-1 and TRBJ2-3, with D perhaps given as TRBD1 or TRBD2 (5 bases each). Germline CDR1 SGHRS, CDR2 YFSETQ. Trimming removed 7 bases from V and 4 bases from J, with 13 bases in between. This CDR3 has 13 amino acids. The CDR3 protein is CASSVWGSDTQYF. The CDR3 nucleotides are TGCGCCAGCTCTGTGTGGGGGTCAGATACGCAGTATTTT.

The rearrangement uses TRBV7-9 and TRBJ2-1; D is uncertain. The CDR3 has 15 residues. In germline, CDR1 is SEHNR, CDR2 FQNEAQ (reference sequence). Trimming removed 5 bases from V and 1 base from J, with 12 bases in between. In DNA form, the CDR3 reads TGTGCCAGCAGCGTACCCTGGCGTTCCTACAATGAGCAGTTCTTC. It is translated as CASSVPWRSYNEQFF.

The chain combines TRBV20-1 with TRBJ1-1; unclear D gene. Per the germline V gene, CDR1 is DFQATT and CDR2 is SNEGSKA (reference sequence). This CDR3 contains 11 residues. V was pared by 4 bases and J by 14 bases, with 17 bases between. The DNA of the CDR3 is TGCAGTGCTAATGGGGTATCCTCTTTCTTCTTT. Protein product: CSANGVSSFFF.

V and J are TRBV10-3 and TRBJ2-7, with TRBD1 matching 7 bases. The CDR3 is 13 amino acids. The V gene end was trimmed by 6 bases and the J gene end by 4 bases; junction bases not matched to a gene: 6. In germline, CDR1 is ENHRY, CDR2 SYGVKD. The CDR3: CAISEGAGYEQYF. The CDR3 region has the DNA TGTGCCATCAGCGAGGGGGCCGGATACGAGCAGTACTTC.

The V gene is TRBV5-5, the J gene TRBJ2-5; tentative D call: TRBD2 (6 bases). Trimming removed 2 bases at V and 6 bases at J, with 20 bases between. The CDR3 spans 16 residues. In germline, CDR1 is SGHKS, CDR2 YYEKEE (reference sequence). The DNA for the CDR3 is TGTGCCAGCAGCTTCGCTGGGGGAGGTTTATTGAAGACCCAGTACTTC. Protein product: CASSFAGGGLLKTQYF.

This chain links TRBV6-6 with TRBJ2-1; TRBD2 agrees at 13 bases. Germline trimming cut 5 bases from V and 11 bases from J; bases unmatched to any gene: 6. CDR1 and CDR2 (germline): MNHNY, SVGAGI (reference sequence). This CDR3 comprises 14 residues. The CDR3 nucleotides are TGTGCCAGCAGTGGAACCGGGACTAGCGGGAAGCAGTTCTTC. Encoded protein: CASSGTGTSGKQFF.

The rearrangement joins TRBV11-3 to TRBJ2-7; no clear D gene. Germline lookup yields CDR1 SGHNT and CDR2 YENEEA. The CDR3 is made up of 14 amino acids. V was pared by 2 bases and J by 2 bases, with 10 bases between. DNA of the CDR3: TGTGCCAGCAGCTTATTCACCTCGACCTACGAGCAGTACTTC. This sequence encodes CASSLFTSTYEQYF.

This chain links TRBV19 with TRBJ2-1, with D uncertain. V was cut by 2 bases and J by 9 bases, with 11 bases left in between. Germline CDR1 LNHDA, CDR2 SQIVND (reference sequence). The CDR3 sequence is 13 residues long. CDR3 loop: CASSINIAGEQFF. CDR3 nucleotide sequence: TGTGCCAGTAGTATAAACATAGCCGGTGAGCAGTTCTTC.

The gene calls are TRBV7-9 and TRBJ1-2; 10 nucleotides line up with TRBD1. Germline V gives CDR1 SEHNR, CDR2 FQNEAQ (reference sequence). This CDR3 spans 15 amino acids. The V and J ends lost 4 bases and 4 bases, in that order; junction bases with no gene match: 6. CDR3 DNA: TGTGCCAGCAGCTCCGGGACAGGGGATCTCTATGGCTACACCTTC. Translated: CASSSGTGDLYGYTF.

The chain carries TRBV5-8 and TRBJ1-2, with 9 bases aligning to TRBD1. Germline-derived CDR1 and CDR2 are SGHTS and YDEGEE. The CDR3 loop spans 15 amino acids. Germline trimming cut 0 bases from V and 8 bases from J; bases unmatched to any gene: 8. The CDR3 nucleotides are TGTGCCAGCAGCTTGGTCGGGACAGGGCCTAAAGGCTACACCTTC. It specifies CASSLVGTGPKGYTF.

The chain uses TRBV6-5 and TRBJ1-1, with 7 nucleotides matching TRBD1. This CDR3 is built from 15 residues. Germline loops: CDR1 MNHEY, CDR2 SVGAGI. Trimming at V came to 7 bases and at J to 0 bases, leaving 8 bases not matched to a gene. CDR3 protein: CASTMTGTMNTEAFF. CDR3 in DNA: TGTGCCAGCACTATGACAGGGACAATGAACACTGAAGCTTTCTTT.

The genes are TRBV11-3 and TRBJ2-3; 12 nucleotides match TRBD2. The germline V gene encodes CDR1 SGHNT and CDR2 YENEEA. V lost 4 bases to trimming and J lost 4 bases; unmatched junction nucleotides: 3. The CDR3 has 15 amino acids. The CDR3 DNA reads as TGTGCCAGCAGCTCAAGACTAGCGGGAGCAGATACGCAGTATTTT. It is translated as CASSSRLAGADTQYF.

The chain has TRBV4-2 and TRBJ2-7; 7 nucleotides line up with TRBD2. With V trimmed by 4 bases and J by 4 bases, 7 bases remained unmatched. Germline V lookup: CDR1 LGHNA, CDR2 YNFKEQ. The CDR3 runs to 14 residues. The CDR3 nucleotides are TGTGCCAGCAGCCCCGGACTAGGGAAGTACGAGCAGTACTTC. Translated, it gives CASSPGLGKYEQYF.

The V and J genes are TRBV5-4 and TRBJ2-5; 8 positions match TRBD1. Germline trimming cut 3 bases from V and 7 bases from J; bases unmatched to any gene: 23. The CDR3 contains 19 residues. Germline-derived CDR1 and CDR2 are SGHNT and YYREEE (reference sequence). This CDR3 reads CASSWMGQAPFTARGTQYF. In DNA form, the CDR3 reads TGTGCCAGCAGCTGGATGGGACAGGCCCCATTTACAGCCCGTGGGACCCAGTACTTC.

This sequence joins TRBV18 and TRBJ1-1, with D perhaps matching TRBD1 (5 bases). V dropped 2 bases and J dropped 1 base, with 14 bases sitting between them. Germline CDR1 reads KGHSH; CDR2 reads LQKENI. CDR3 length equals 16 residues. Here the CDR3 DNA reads TGTGCCAGCTCACCAAGCAGCGGCAGGGCGAACACTGAAGCTTTCTTT. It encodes CASSPSSGRANTEAFF.

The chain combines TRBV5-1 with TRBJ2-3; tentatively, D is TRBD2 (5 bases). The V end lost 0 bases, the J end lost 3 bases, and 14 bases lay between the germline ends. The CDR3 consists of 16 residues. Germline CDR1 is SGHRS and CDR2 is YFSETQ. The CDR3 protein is CASSLERRRGTDTQYF. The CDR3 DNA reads TGCGCCAGCAGCTTGGAGAGGCGGCGCGGGACAGATACGCAGTATTTT.

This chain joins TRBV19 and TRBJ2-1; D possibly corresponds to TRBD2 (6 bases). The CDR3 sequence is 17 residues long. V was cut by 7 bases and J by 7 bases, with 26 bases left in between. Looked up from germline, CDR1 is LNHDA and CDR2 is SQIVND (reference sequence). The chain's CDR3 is CASTDQPGVLGKNEQFF. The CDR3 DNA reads TGTGCCAGTACCGACCAACCGGGGGTTTTAGGTAAAAATGAGCAGTTCTTC.

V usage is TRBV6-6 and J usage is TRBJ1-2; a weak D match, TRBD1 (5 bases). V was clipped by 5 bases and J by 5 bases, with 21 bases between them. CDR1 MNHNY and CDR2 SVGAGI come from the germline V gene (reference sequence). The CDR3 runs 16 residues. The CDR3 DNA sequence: TGTGCCAGCAGTCCACCGGTGGGGGATGAGAAATATGGCTACACCTTC. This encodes CASSPPVGDEKYGYTF.

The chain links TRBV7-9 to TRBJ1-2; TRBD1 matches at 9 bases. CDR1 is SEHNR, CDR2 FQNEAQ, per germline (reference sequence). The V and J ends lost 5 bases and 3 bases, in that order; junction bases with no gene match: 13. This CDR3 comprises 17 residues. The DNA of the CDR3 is TGTGCCAGCAGCACCACCCCGGGACAGGGAATGGACTATGGCTACACCTTC. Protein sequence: CASSTTPGQGMDYGYTF.